These T cell receptor beta chains were read from a single sample in a study of shared clonotypes between healthy human individuals. Data came from immunoSEQ multiplex PCR; TCRdb stores just in-frame clones and leaves some out. The top ten clones hold more than 0.95% of a sample with about 1,800,000 clones, about 95% of them seen once. Source material: naive CD8+ T cells sorted from blood. All receptors come from a man younger than 35 in good health. Both conserved end residues are part of each CDR3. A D gene is named only where the DNA matches it firmly. Rows give clone size only sometimes, using once, few, many, or a class for an expanded clone.

d_call: NA; clone_size: NA; j_call: TRBJ2-7; v_call: TRBV6-5; cdr3_nt: TGTGCCAGCAGTTACAAAGGGTGGAGCTCCTACGAGCAGTACTTC; cdr3_aa: CASSYKGWSSYEQYF
d_call: NA; clone_size: NA; j_call: TRBJ1-2; v_call: TRBV4-3; cdr3_nt: TGCGCCAGCAGCCAAGAATTTACAGGGAACTATGGCTACACCTTC; cdr3_aa: CASSQEFTGNYGYTF
d_call: NA; clone_size: NA; j_call: TRBJ2-5; v_call: TRBV14; cdr3_nt: TGTGCCAGCAGCCCCGGGGTAGCGGTGGATAAGGGAGAGACCCAGTACTTC; cdr3_aa: CASSPGVAVDKGETQYF
d_call: NA; clone_size: few; j_call: TRBJ2-7; v_call: TRBV4-1; cdr3_nt: TGCGCCAGCAGCCCATTACCCGGGACCCTCTACGAGCAGTACTTC; cdr3_aa: CASSPLPGTLYEQYF
d_call: NA; clone_size: NA; j_call: TRBJ1-6; v_call: TRBV30; cdr3_nt: TGTGCCTGGACCACCCACGGGGGATCGGCCTATAATTCACCCCTCCACTTT; cdr3_aa: CAWTTHGGSAYNSPLHF
d_call: NA; clone_size: NA; j_call: TRBJ2-7; v_call: TRBV13; cdr3_nt: TGTGCCAGCAGCTTAGGGTCCCGCCGCTACGAGCAGTACTTC; cdr3_aa: CASSLGSRRYEQYF
d_call: TRBD2; clone_size: NA; j_call: TRBJ2-7; v_call: TRBV29-1; cdr3_nt: TGCAGCGTTGAACCTAGCGGGACTCCCTCCTACGAGCAGTACTTC; cdr3_aa: CSVEPSGTPSYEQYF
d_call: NA; clone_size: NA; j_call: TRBJ2-5; v_call: TRBV9; cdr3_nt: TGTGCCAGCAGCTTCCCAGCGGGCGAACAAGAGACCCAGTACTTC; cdr3_aa: CASSFPAGEQETQYF
d_call: NA; clone_size: NA; j_call: TRBJ2-7; v_call: TRBV5-4; cdr3_nt: TGTGCCAGCAGCTTGGTGGGTGGAGAGCAGTACTTC; cdr3_aa: CASSLVGGEQYF
d_call: NA; clone_size: NA; j_call: TRBJ2-7; v_call: TRBV7-9; cdr3_nt: TGTGCCAGCAGCTCCCTTGACGAGCAGTACTTC; cdr3_aa: CASSSLDEQYF
d_call: NA; clone_size: NA; j_call: TRBJ1-1; v_call: TRBV9; cdr3_nt: TGTGCCAGCAGCGTAGGTGGGACGGACCTCACTGAAGCTTTCTTT; cdr3_aa: CASSVGGTDLTEAFF
d_call: NA; clone_size: once; j_call: TRBJ1-1; v_call: TRBV9; cdr3_nt: TGTGCCAGCAGCGTCCTAAGGACTGAAGCTTTCTTT; cdr3_aa: CASSVLRTEAFF
d_call: TRBD2; clone_size: NA; j_call: TRBJ2-1; v_call: TRBV4-3; cdr3_nt: TGCGCCAGCAGCCAAGGCGGGAGCTCCTACAATGAGCAGTTCTTC; cdr3_aa: CASSQGGSSYNEQFF
d_call: NA; clone_size: NA; j_call: TRBJ1-1; v_call: TRBV6-5; cdr3_nt: TGTGCCAGCAGTTACGGCGGCACTGAAGCTTTCTTT; cdr3_aa: CASSYGGTEAFF
d_call: NA; clone_size: NA; j_call: TRBJ2-3; v_call: TRBV11-2; cdr3_nt: TGTGCCAGCAGCTTAGAAGGCGTTTTCTGGGCAGATACGCAGTATTTT; cdr3_aa: CASSLEGVFWADTQYF
d_call: TRBD2; clone_size: NA; j_call: TRBJ2-7; v_call: TRBV7-2; cdr3_nt: TGTGCCACTTCCCTAGCGGGAGGGCCGGGGGACGAGCAGTACTTC; cdr3_aa: CATSLAGGPGDEQYF
d_call: TRBD1; clone_size: once; j_call: TRBJ2-2; v_call: TRBV2; cdr3_nt: TGTGCCAGCAGTCAATCGGACAGGGAAGTGGAAACCGGGGAGCTGTTTTTT; cdr3_aa: CASSQSDREVETGELFF